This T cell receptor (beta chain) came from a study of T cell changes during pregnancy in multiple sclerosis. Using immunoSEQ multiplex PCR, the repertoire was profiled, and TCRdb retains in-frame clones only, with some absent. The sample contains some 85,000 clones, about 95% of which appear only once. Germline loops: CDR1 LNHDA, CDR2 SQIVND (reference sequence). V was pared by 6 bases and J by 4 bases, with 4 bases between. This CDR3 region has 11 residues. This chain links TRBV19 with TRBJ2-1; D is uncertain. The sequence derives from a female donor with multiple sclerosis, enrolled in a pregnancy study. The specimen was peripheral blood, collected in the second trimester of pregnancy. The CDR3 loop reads CASRSYNEQFF. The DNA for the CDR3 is TGTGCCAGTAGGTCGTACAATGAGCAGTTCTTC.